This TCR beta chain was sequenced in a study of T-cell memory formation after mild COVID-19. V dropped 0 bases and J dropped 0 bases, with 12 bases sitting between them. This CDR3 is 16 amino acids long. Germline-derived CDR1 and CDR2 are MNHNY and SVGAGI (reference sequence). MiXCR, applied by TCRdb to the 5' RACE reads, yields one record per CDR3 protein. The sample has under 400,000 distinct CDR3 sequences, 25% to 30% seen once. This clonotype was obtained from an adult woman who had mild COVID-19 (a few samples of this study predate the infection). Cell type and time point are not known. Sequenced material: PBMCs or a T cell subset sorted from them (not recorded which). The chain uses TRBV6-6 and TRBJ2-7; D is ambiguous. For the CDR3, the DNA is TGTGCCAGCAGTTACTCTCCGACCCCTAACTCCTACGAGCAGTACTTC. Translated: CASSYSPTPNSYEQYF.